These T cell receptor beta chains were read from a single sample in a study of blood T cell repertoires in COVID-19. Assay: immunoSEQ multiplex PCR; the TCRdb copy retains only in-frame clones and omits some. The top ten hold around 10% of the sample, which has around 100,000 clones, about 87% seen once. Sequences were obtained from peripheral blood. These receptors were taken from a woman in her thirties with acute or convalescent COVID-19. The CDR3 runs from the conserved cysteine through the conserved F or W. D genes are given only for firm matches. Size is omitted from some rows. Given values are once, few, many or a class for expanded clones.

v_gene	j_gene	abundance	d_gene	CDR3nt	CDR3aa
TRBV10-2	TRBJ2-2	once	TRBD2	TGCGCCACCACAGCCACCAGACTAGCGGGGGGTCTGGCAACCGGGGAGCTGTTTTTT	CATTATRLAGGLATGELFF
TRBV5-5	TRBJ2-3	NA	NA	TGTGCCAGCAGCTTGGACATCACAGATACGCAGTATTTT	CASSLDITDTQYF
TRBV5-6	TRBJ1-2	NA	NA	TGTGCCAGCAGCGTCGACCTACAGGGTATCTATGGCTACACCTTC	CASSVDLQGIYGYTF
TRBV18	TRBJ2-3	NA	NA	TGTGCCAGCTCACCACCGCGGGCAGAACGCACAGATACGCAGTATTTT	CASSPPRAERTDTQYF
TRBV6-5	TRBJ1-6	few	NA	TGTGCCAGCAGTAGGGGTTCCTATAATTCACCCCTCCACTTT	CASSRGSYNSPLHF
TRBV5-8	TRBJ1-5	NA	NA	TGTGCCAGCAGCCCCCGGTGGCAGGGCCAGAGGCAGCCCCAGCATTTT	CASSPRWQGQRQPQHF
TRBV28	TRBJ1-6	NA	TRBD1	TGTGCCAGCAGTTTCTCTTCCCCGGGACAGGGTGGTGTCCTCCACTTT	CASSFSSPGQGGVLHF
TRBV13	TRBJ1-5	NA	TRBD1	TGTGCCAGCAGCTTAGCCGGGACAGGGCTAGTCAATCAGCCCCAGCATTTT	CASSLAGTGLVNQPQHF
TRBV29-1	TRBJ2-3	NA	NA	TGCAGCGTTGAAGTAGACACAGATACGCAGTATTTT	CSVEVDTDTQYF
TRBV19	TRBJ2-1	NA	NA	TGTGCCAGTAGTATGCTGGCACCGGGTGGCAATGAGCAGTTCTTC	CASSMLAPGGNEQFF
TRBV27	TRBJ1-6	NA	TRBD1	TGTGCCAGCAGTTTATCCGGTTGGGACAGGGCTAATTCACCCCTCCACTTT	CASSLSGWDRANSPLHF
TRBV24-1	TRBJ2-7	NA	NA	TGTGCCACCAGTGCCCCGGGGGACAGAGGGGCGCAGCAGTACTTC	CATSAPGDRGAQQYF
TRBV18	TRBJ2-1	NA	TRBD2	TGTGCCAGCTCACCACCGAAGGCGGGGGGAGGTTTCAATGAGCAGTTCTTC	CASSPPKAGGGFNEQFF